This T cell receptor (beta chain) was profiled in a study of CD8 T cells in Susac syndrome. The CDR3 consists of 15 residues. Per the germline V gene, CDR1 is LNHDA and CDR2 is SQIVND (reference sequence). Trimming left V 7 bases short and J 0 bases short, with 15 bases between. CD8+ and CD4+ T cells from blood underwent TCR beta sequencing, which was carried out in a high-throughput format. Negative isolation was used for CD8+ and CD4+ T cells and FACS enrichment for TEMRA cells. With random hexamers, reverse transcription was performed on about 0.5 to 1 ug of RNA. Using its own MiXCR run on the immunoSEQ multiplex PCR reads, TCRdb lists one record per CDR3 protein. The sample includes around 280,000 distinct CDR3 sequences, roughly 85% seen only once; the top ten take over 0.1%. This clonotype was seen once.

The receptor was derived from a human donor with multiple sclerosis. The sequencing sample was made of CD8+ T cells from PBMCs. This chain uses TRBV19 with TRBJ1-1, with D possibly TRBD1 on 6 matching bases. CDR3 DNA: TGTGCCAGTACCGCTGGAAGGGGGATGAACACTGAAGCTTTCTTT. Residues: CASTAGRGMNTEAFF.